Included here is one T cell receptor (beta chain) sequence, with context. This record belongs to a study of blood T cell repertoires in COVID-19. Study processing details: How many nucleated cells were present was estimated from reference gene primer amplification. Clones were sequenced by immunoSEQ multiplex PCR, and TCRdb holds only the in-frame ones, with some missing. The DNA gave D and trimming, while V, J and clone size come from that table. The profile shows roughly 190,000 clones, about 85% of them singletons. V shed 3 bases, J shed 4 bases, and the junction held 9 bases outside the gene matches. CDR3 length: 17 residues. Germline V CDR1 and CDR2: KGHDR, SFDVKD.

The gene calls are TRBV24-1 and TRBJ2-1; 9 bases line up with TRBD2. Sequencing input: PBMCs or T cells enriched from blood (not recorded which). This TCR was recovered from a young woman who had recovered from COVID-19. The CDR3 region is CATSDRQTSGSYNEQFF. The CDR3 DNA is TGTGCCACCAGTGATCGACAGACTAGCGGATCATACAATGAGCAGTTCTTC.